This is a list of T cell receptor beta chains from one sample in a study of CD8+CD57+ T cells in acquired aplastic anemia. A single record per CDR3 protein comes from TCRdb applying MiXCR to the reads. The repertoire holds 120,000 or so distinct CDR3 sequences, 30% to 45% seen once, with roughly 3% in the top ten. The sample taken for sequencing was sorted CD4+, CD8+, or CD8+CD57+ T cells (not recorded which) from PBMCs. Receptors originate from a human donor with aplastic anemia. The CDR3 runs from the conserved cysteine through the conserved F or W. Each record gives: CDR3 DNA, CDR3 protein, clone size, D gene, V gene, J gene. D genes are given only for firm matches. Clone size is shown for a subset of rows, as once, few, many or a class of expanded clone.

CDR3 DNA: TGCGCCAGCAGCTTGGGTGGGGGACGGAGCACAGATACGCAGTATTTT
CDR3 protein: CASSLGGGRSTDTQYF
clone size: few
D gene: .
V gene: TRBV5-1
J gene: TRBJ2-3

CDR3 DNA: TGTGCCAGCAGCTTAGTTGGGGAGCAGTACTTC
CDR3 protein: CASSLVGEQYF
clone size: few
D gene: .
V gene: TRBV7-9
J gene: TRBJ2-7

CDR3 DNA: TGTGCCAGCAGCTTTGGGACTACCACAGATACGCAGTATTTT
CDR3 protein: CASSFGTTTDTQYF
clone size: many
D gene: TRBD2
V gene: TRBV11-3
J gene: TRBJ2-3

CDR3 DNA: TGTGCCAGCAGCCAGGACAGGGGTAACGAGCAGTACTTC
CDR3 protein: CASSQDRGNEQYF
clone size: .
D gene: TRBD1
V gene: TRBV7-2
J gene: TRBJ2-7

CDR3 DNA: TGTGCCAGCAGCCAACGGCCCGGGGAGCTGTTTTTT
CDR3 protein: CASSQRPGELFF
clone size: .
D gene: .
V gene: TRBV9
J gene: TRBJ2-2

CDR3 DNA: TGTGCCAGCAGCTTAAGAAGGGTTCTAGCGGTTAATGAGCAGTTCTTC
CDR3 protein: CASSLRRVLAVNEQFF
clone size: .
D gene: TRBD2
V gene: TRBV11-1
J gene: TRBJ2-1

CDR3 DNA: TGTGCCAGCTCACCACAAATGCTAGGGTCTCCCTACAATGAGCAGTTCTTC
CDR3 protein: CASSPQMLGSPYNEQFF
clone size: .
D gene: .
V gene: TRBV18
J gene: TRBJ2-1

CDR3 DNA: TGTGCCAGCAGCCCTGGACTCTATGGCTACACCTTC
CDR3 protein: CASSPGLYGYTF
clone size: many
D gene: .
V gene: TRBV11-2
J gene: TRBJ1-2

CDR3 DNA: TGTGCCAGTAGAGTCGGGGGGGCAGCAGATACGCAGTATTTT
CDR3 protein: CASRVGGAADTQYF
clone size: .
D gene: TRBD2
V gene: TRBV19
J gene: TRBJ2-3

CDR3 DNA: TGTGCCAGCAGCTGGGGAGGGGTTGAAGCTTTCTTT
CDR3 protein: CASSWGGVEAFF
clone size: many
D gene: .
V gene: TRBV11-2
J gene: TRBJ1-1

CDR3 DNA: TGCGCCAGCAGCCAAGGGGCGCCAGGAGCTGAAGCTTTCTTT
CDR3 protein: CASSQGAPGAEAFF
clone size: many
D gene: .
V gene: TRBV4-3
J gene: TRBJ1-1

CDR3 DNA: TGTGCCAGCCGAAAACGGGGGGGGTACACTGAAGCTTTCTTT
CDR3 protein: CASRKRGGYTEAFF
clone size: many
D gene: .
V gene: TRBV2
J gene: TRBJ1-1

CDR3 DNA: TGTGCCAGCAGTCCCCCAGGACTAGCGAGGCCCAATGAGCAGTCCTTC
CDR3 protein: CASSPPGLARPNEQSF
clone size: .
D gene: TRBD2
V gene: TRBV6-1
J gene: TRBJ2-1

CDR3 DNA: TGCAGTGCTAGAAACCCGGGACAGGGGGGCGTCGAGCAGTACTTC
CDR3 protein: CSARNPGQGGVEQYF
clone size: many
D gene: TRBD1
V gene: TRBV20-1
J gene: TRBJ2-7

CDR3 DNA: TGCGCCAGCAGTGAGTTCGCGGGTAGCACAGATACGCAGTATTTT
CDR3 protein: CASSEFAGSTDTQYF
clone size: .
D gene: .
V gene: TRBV10-1
J gene: TRBJ2-3

CDR3 DNA: TGCAGTGCTAGCGATCTAGCAGATACGCAGTATTTT
CDR3 protein: CSASDLADTQYF
clone size: many
D gene: .
V gene: TRBV20-1
J gene: TRBJ2-3

CDR3 DNA: TGTGCCAGCAGCTTCGAGGACTCTGGAAACACCATATATTTT
CDR3 protein: CASSFEDSGNTIYF
clone size: .
D gene: .
V gene: TRBV5-4
J gene: TRBJ1-3

CDR3 DNA: TGTGCCACCAGTGGGTTACAGGGGGGAGCCGGGGAGCCGTTTTTT
CDR3 protein: CATSGLQGGAGEPFF
clone size: .
D gene: TRBD1
V gene: TRBV24-1
J gene: TRBJ2-2

CDR3 DNA: TGTGCCAGCAGCCCAGGGGGGGGCGGCCTACATGAAGCTTTCTTT
CDR3 protein: CASSPGGGGLHEAFF
clone size: .
D gene: TRBD1
V gene: TRBV7-2
J gene: TRBJ1-1

CDR3 DNA: TGTGCCAGCAGTTTTGGTGGGCTCAATGAGCAGTTCTTC
CDR3 protein: CASSFGGLNEQFF
clone size: .
D gene: .
V gene: TRBV27
J gene: TRBJ2-1

CDR3 DNA: TGCAGCGTTGCCCCCACAACTAATGAAAAACTGTTTTTT
CDR3 protein: CSVAPTTNEKLFF
clone size: .
D gene: .
V gene: TRBV29-1
J gene: TRBJ1-4

CDR3 DNA: TGTGCCAGCCTGGACAGGAGGGGTCAGCCCCAGCATTTT
CDR3 protein: CASLDRRGQPQHF
clone size: many
D gene: TRBD1
V gene: TRBV6-2/TRBV6-3
J gene: TRBJ1-5

CDR3 DNA: TGTGCCAGCAGCTTCTGGACTAGCGGCACGTACAATGAGCAGTTCTTC
CDR3 protein: CASSFWTSGTYNEQFF
clone size: many
D gene: TRBD2
V gene: TRBV5-4
J gene: TRBJ2-1

CDR3 DNA: TGTGCCAGCAGTGAAGCCGGCGGACGCTACAATGAGCAGTTCTTC
CDR3 protein: CASSEAGGRYNEQFF
clone size: .
D gene: .
V gene: TRBV25-1
J gene: TRBJ2-1

CDR3 DNA: TGCGCCAGCAGCTCGGACGGTGCAGATACGCAGTATTTT
CDR3 protein: CASSSDGADTQYF
clone size: many
D gene: .
V gene: TRBV5-1
J gene: TRBJ2-3

CDR3 DNA: TGTGCCACCAGTGATTGGGACAGACCAGAGACCCAGTACTTC
CDR3 protein: CATSDWDRPETQYF
clone size: medium-sized
D gene: TRBD1
V gene: TRBV24-1
J gene: TRBJ2-5

CDR3 DNA: TGTGCCAGCAGTTTAAGGGCTCCCCAGCATTTT
CDR3 protein: CASSLRAPQHF
clone size: once
D gene: .
V gene: TRBV10-3
J gene: TRBJ1-5